This passage covers 5 T cell receptor beta chains from one sample sequenced in a study of T cells in Graves' hyperthyroidism and ophthalmopathy. The investigators amplified TCR beta CDR3 regions from RNA transcripts. First-round RT-PCR targeting the TCR CDR3 was performed with the HTBI primer set. TCRdb fed the multiplex PCR reads into MiXCR, producing one record per CDR3 protein. The sample holds 690,000 or so distinct CDR3 sequences; 18% are singletons and the top ten take approximately 16%. The specimen sequenced was blood. All receptors come from a woman aged 45-59 years with Graves' hyperthyroidism that later progressed to Graves' ophthalmopathy.

The rearrangement links TRBV7-3 to TRBJ2-3; the match to TRBD2 covers 11 bases. The CDR3 loop spans 17 amino acids. CDR1 is SGHTA and CDR2 is FQGTGA in the germline V gene. V dropped 5 bases and J dropped 0; count of bases not matched to a gene: 7. The CDR3 sequence is CASSMGLAETSTDTQYF. CDR3 in DNA: TGTGCCAGCAGCATGGGACTAGCGGAGACTAGCACAGATACGCAGTATTTT.

A note on this clonotype: A read error may explain this, as a much larger clone is one base away. The chain couples TRBV11-2 to TRBJ2-3; D gene ambiguous. The CDR3 sequence is 16 residues long. V lost 1 base, J lost 2 bases, and 13 bases lay in between. The germline V gene has CDR1 SGHAT and CDR2 FQNNGV. CDR3 in DNA: TGTGCCAGCAGCTTAGTAGCAGGCCTGAACACAGATACGCAGTATTTT. Translated, it gives CASSLVAGLNTDTQYF.

The chain employs TRBV5-1 and TRBJ2-7; 7 nucleotides align to TRBD1. The CDR3 extends over 15 amino acids. The germline gives CDR1 SGHRS, CDR2 YFSETQ. J was trimmed by 4 bases and V by 0 bases; bases with no gene match: 7. The CDR3 loop reads CASSLVAGQDYEQYF. CDR3 nucleotide sequence: TGCGCCAGCAGCTTGGTGGCCGGACAGGATTACGAGCAGTACTTC.

This chain joins TRBV19 and TRBJ2-1; possibly TRBD1 or TRBD2 for D (5 bases each). Per the germline V gene, CDR1 is LNHDA and CDR2 is SQIVND (reference sequence). The CDR3 runs 16 residues. The V end was cut by 6 bases, the J end by 2 bases, with 17 bases between. Here the CDR3 DNA reads TGTGCCAGTAGCAAAAGTGGGGACGGAGCCTACAATGAGCAGTTCTTC. Translation: CASSKSGDGAYNEQFF.

The V and J genes are TRBV5-1 and TRBJ1-2; 9 nucleotides agree with TRBD1. Germline V lookup: CDR1 SGHRS, CDR2 YFSETQ. V lost 4 bases and J lost 3; bases outside the gene matches: 4. This CDR3 is 14 amino acids long. The CDR3 DNA sequence: TGCGCCAGCAGCAAGGACAGGGGTTACTATGGCTACACCTTC. Protein: CASSKDRGYYGYTF.